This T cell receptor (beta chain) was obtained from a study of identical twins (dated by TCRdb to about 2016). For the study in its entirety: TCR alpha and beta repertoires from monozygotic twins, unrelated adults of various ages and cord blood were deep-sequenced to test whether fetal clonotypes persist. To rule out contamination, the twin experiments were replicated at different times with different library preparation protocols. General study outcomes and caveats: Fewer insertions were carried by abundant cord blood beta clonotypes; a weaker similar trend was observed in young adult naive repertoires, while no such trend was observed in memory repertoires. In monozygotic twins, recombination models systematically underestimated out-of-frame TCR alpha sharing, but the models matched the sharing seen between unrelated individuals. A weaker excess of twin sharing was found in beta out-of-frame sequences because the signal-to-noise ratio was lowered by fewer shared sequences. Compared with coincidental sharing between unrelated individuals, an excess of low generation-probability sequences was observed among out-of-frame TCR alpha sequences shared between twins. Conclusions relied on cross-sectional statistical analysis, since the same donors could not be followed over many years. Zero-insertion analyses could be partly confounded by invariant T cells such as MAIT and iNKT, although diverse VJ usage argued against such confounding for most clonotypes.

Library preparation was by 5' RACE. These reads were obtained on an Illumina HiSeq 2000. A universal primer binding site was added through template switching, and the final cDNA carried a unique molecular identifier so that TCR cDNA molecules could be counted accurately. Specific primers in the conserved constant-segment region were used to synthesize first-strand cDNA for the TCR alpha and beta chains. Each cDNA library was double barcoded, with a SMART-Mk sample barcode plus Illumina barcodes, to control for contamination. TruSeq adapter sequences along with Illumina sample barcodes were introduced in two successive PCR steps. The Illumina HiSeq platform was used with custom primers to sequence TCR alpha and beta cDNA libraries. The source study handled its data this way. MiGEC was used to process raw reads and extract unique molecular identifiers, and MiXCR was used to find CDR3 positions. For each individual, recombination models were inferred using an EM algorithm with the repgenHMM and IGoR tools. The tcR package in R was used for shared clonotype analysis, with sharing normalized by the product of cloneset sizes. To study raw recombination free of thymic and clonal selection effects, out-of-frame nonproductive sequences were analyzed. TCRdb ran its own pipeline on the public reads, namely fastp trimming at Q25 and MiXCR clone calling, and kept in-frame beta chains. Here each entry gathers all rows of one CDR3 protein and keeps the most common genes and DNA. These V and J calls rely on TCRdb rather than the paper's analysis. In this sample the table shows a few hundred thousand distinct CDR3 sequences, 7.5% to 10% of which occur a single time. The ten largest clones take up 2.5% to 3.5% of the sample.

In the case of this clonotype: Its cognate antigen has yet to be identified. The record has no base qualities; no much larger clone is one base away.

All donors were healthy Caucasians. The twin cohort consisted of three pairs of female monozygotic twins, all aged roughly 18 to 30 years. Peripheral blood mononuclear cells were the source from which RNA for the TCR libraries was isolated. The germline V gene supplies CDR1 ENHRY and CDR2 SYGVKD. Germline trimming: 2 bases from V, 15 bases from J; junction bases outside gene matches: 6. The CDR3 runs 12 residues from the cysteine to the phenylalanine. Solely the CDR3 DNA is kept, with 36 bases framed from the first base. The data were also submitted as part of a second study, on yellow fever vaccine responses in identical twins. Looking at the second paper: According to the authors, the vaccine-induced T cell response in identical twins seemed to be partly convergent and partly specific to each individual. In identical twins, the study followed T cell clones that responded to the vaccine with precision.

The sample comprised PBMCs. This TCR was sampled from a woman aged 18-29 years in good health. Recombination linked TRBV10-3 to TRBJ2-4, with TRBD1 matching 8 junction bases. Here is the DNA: TGTGCCATCAGTGAGCCCGGACAGGGCCCGTACTTC. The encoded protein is CAISEPGQGPYF.